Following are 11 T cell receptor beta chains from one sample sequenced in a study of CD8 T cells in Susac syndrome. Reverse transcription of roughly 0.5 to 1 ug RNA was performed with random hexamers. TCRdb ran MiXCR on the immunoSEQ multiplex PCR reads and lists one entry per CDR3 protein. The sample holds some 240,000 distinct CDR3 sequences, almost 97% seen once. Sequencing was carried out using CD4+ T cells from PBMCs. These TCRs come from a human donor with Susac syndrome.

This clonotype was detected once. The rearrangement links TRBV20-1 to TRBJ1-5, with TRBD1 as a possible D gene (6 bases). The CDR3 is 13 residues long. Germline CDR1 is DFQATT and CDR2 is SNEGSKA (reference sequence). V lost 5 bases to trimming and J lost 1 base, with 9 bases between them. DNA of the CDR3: TGCAGTGCTGTTCAGGGGAGCAATCAGCCCCAGCATTTT. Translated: CSAVQGSNQPQHF.

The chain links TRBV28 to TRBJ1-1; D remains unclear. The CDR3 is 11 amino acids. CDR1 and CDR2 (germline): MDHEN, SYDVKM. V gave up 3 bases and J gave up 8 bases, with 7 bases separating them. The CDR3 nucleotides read TGTGCCAGCAGTTTTCTATCAGAAGCTTTCTTT. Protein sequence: CASSFLSEAFF.

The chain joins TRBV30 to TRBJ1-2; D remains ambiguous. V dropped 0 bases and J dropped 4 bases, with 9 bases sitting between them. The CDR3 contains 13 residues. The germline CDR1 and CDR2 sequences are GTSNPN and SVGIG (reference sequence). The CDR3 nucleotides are TGTGCCTGGAGTGTAGGACGCACCTATGGCTACACCTTC. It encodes CAWSVGRTYGYTF.

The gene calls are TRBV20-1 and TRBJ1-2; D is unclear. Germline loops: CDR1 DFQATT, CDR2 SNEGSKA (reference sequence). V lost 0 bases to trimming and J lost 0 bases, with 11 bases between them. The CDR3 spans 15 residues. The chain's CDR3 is CSARDLQVANYGYTF. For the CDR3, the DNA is TGCAGTGCTAGAGATCTCCAGGTAGCTAACTATGGCTACACCTTC.

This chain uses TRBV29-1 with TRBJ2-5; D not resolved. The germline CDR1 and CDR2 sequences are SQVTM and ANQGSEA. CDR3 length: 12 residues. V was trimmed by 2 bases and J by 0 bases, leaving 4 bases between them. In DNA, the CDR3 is TGCAGCGTTGAACGGAACCAAGAGACCCAGTACTTC. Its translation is CSVERNQETQYF.

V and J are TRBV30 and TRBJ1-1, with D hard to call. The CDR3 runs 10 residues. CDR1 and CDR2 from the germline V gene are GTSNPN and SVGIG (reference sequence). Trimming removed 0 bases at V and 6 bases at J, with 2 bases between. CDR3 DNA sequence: TGTGCCTGGAGTGTTTCTGAAGCTTTCTTT. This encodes CAWSVSEAFF.

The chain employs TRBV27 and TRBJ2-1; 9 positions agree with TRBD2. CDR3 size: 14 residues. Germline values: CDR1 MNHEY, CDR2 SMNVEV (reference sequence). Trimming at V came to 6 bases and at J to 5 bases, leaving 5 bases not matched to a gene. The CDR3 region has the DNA TGTGCCAGCAGCCGGACTAGCGTCCACAATGAGCAGTTCTTC. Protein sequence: CASSRTSVHNEQFF.

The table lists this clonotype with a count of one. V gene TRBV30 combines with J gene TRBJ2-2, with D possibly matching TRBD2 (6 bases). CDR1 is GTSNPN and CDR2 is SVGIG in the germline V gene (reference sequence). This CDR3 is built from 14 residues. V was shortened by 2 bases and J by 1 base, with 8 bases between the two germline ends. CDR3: CAWSQRVNTGELFF. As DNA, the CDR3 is TGTGCCTGGAGTCAGCGGGTGAACACCGGGGAGCTGTTTTTT. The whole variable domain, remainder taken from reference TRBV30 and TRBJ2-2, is SQTIHQWPATLVQPVGSPLSLECTVEGTSNPNLYWYRQAAGRGLQLLFYSVGIGQISSEVPQNLSASRPQDRQFILSSKKLLLSDSGFYLCAWSQRVNTGELFFGEGSRLTVL.

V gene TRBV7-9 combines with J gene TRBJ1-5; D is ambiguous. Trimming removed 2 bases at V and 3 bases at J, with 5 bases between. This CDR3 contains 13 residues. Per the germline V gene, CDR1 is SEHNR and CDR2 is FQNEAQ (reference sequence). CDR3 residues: CASSLNNNQPQHF. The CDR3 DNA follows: TGTGCCAGCAGCTTAAATAACAATCAGCCCCAGCATTTT. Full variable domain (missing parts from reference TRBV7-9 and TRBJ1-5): DTGVSQNPRHKITKRGQNVTFRCDPISEHNRLYWYRQTLGQGPEFLTYFQNEAQLEKSRLLSDRFSAERPKGSFSTLEIQRTEQGDSAMYLCASSLNNNQPQHFGDGTRLSIL.

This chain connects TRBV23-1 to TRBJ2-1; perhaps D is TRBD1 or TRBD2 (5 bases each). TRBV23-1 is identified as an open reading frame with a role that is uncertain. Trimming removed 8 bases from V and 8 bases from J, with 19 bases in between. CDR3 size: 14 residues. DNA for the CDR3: TGCGCCAGCGTTGGGGGACGGATAAGGGATGAGCAGTTCTTC. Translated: CASVGGRIRDEQFF.

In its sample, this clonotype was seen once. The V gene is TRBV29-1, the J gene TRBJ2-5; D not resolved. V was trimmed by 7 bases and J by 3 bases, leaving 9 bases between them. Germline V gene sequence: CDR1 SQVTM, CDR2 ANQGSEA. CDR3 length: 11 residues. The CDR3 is CSGGSKETQYF. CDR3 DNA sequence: TGCAGCGGAGGATCCAAAGAGACCCAGTACTTC.